This TCR beta chain was found in a study of OX40 agonist ivuxolimab in advanced cancers. Germline V gives CDR1 LNHNV, CDR2 YYDKDF (reference sequence). J gave up 6 bases and V 2 bases, and 7 bases lay outside the gene matches. There are 14 residues in the CDR3. General observations from the study: The study observed clonal expansion of CD4+ and CD8+ blood T cells by week 6 at 0.1 to 3.0 mg/kg. Expanded clones were, on average, more numerous in CD8+ T cells than in CD4+. Low normalized T-cell clonal expansion also characterized some of the nonresponders.

Only in-frame clones appear in the TCRdb table, and some are missing; sequencing was by immunoSEQ multiplex PCR. Of roughly 100,000 clones listed, around 91% are singletons. Points on this clone: The target antigen is unknown.

The sequencing here drew on CD4+ or CD8+ T cells sorted from blood, taken in a trial of the OX40 agonist ivuxolimab. The clonotype originates from an adult with an advanced solid tumor such as melanoma, head and neck, liver or kidney cancer. The chain links TRBV15 to TRBJ2-7; TRBD1 aligns across 7 bases. The CDR3 DNA follows: TGTGCCACCAGCAGACCGACAGGGCAGGGCGAGCAGTACTTC. It codes for CATSRPTGQGEQYF. Full variable domain (outside the CDR3, taken from reference TRBV15 and TRBJ2-7): DAMVIQNPRYQVTQFGKPVTLSCSQTLNHNVMYWYQQKSSQAPKLLFHYYDKDFNNEADTPDNFQSRRPNTSFCFLDIRSPGLGDTAMYLCATSRPTGQGEQYFGPGTRLTVT.